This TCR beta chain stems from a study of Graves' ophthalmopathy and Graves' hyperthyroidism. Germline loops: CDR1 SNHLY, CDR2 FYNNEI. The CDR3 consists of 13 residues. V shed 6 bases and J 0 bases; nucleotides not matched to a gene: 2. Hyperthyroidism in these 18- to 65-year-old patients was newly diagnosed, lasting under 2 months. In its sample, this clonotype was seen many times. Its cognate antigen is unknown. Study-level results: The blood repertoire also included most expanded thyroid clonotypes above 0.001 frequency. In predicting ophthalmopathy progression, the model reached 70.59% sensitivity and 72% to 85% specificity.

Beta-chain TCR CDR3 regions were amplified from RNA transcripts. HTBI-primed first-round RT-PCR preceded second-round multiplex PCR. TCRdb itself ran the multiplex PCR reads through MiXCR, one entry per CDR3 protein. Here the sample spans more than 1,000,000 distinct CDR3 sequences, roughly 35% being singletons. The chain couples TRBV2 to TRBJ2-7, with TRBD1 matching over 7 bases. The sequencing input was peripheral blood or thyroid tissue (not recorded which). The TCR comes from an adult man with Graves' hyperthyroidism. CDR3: CASRRDSSYEQYF. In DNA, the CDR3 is TGTGCCAGCAGGAGGGACAGCTCCTACGAGCAGTACTTC.